These T cell receptor beta chains were read from a single sample in a study of T cell responses to AZD1222 COVID-19 vaccine. Clones were read by immunoSEQ multiplex PCR, and TCRdb kept only the in-frame ones, dropping some. The sample holds over 95,000 clones, around nine tenths seen once. Sequenced here: peripheral blood, sampled 28 days after the second AZD1222 dose. The receptor set was obtained from an adult who received the AZD1222 COVID-19 vaccine. Both conserved end residues are trimmed from each CDR3. A D gene is named only where the DNA matches it firmly.

>TRBJ1-5|TRBV11-3|NA
ASSLDASDNQPQH
>TRBJ2-3|TRBV5-1|NA
ASSLAPLSTDTQY
>TRBJ2-5|TRBV18|NA
AGRRRQGNDETQY
>TRBJ2-1|TRBV29-1|NA
SVGLLNYAGEQF
>TRBJ1-1|TRBV28|NA
ASSPGRPTEAF
>TRBJ1-1|TRBV9|NA
ASSVDRAGAEAF
>TRBJ1-3|TRBV30|NA
AWMDAGNTIY
>TRBJ2-5|TRBV9|NA
ASSPRFANTPLQETQY
>TRBJ2-7|TRBV7-2|NA
ASSLDLTSYEQY
>TRBJ2-1|TRBV5-1|TRBD2
ASSLGTSGYPRQQF
>TRBJ1-4|TRBV6-5|TRBD1
ASNPDRAREKLF
>TRBJ2-7|TRBV6-5|TRBD1
ASSYSIQGAYEQY
>TRBJ2-1|TRBV5-4|NA
ASSFSSGSYNEQF
>TRBJ2-2|TRBV6-4|NA
ASSDSREQGIGELF
>TRBJ1-2|TRBV28|NA
ASSPANYGYT
>TRBJ1-2|TRBV30|NA
AWSDRKGGGYT
>TRBJ2-7|TRBV3-1/TRBV3-2|NA
ASSRLRVLQRSYEQY
>TRBJ1-2|TRBV6-1|TRBD1
ASSELTGGWGGYT
>TRBJ2-7|TRBV14|NA
ASSSWTTTYEQY
>TRBJ2-2|TRBV11-2|NA
ASSTTRGPRRGGELF
>TRBJ2-3|TRBV7-2|TRBD2
ASSLLAGADTQY
>TRBJ1-2|TRBV5-1|TRBD1
ASSFRQGEVAYGYT
>TRBJ1-5|TRBV28|TRBD1
ASNPGGGQPQH
>TRBJ2-6|TRBV19|NA
ASSIWPSPSGANVLT
>TRBJ2-5|TRBV3-1/TRBV3-2|TRBD2
ASSQAGGRQETQY
>TRBJ2-7|TRBV3-1/TRBV3-2|NA
ASSQDIASYEQY
>TRBJ2-7|TRBV6-5|TRBD2
ASTALAGDYEQY
>TRBJ1-4|TRBV30|NA
AWSVVGEKLF
>TRBJ1-6|TRBV3-1/TRBV3-2|TRBD1
ASSQKDRASPLH
>TRBJ2-7|TRBV5-6|NA
ASSLVATGHEQY
>TRBJ2-3|TRBV28|NA
ASSEAVDTDTQY
>TRBJ1-5|TRBV19|NA
ASSGFGSNQPQH
>TRBJ1-1|TRBV20-1|NA
SAGQNTEAF
>TRBJ1-1|TRBV10-3|NA
AISGEMNTEAF
>TRBJ2-1|TRBV7-9|TRBD1
ASSSIGQGYKNEQF
>TRBJ1-2|TRBV6-5|NA
ASSFTTGPGYT
>TRBJ2-3|TRBV27|TRBD2
ASSFPLAGDITDTQY
>TRBJ1-2|TRBV18|TRBD1
ASSPLGQGPGGYT
>TRBJ2-1|TRBV7-3|TRBD2
ASSSNLAGGNNEQF
>TRBJ2-1|TRBV3-1/TRBV3-2|NA
ASRSDLGAARSGTNSYNEQF
>TRBJ2-1|TRBV19|TRBD2
ASTVGDYYNEQF
>TRBJ2-1|TRBV10-3|TRBD2
AISLLAGGPTNEQF
>TRBJ1-6|TRBV5-1|TRBD1
ASAPHDRGDNSPLH
>TRBJ2-2|TRBV12-5|TRBD1
ASGFTGGSTGELF
>TRBJ1-2|TRBV11-2|NA
ASSLEITGAGYT
>TRBJ2-5|TRBV7-6|TRBD2
ASSSRTSGNVKTQY
>TRBJ2-1|TRBV10-1|TRBD2
ASSDPTAGSYNEQF
>TRBJ1-2|TRBV27|NA
ASSERAGQNYGYT
>TRBJ2-7|TRBV5-6|NA
ASSLKGSSYEQY
>TRBJ2-1|TRBV3-1/TRBV3-2|NA
ASSLEGLYNEQF
>TRBJ2-5|TRBV4-1|TRBD1
ASSQGQGEETQY